This TCR beta chain was retrieved from a study of OX40 agonist ivuxolimab in advanced cancers. Study in general: Having had anti-PD-1, anti-PD-L1 or anti-CTLA-4 therapy before was allowed, and more than 35% had some.

Using immunoSEQ multiplex PCR, the repertoire was profiled, and TCRdb retains in-frame clones only, with some absent. The table shows roughly 86,000 clones, with 85% to 95% occurring only once. The CDR3 has 13 residues. Trimming left V 8 bases short and J 4 bases short, with 12 bases between. Germline V gene data show CDR1 as ENHRY and CDR2 as SYGVKD. The chain is built from TRBV10-3 and TRBJ2-1; possible D gene TRBD2, 6 bases. The receptor comes from an adult with an advanced solid tumor such as melanoma, head and neck, liver or kidney cancer. Sequenced here: CD4+ or CD8+ T cells sorted from blood, sampled in a trial of the OX40 agonist ivuxolimab. The CDR3: CAIGRDLYNEQFF. As DNA, the CDR3 is TGTGCCATCGGGCGGGACCTTTACAATGAGCAGTTCTTC.